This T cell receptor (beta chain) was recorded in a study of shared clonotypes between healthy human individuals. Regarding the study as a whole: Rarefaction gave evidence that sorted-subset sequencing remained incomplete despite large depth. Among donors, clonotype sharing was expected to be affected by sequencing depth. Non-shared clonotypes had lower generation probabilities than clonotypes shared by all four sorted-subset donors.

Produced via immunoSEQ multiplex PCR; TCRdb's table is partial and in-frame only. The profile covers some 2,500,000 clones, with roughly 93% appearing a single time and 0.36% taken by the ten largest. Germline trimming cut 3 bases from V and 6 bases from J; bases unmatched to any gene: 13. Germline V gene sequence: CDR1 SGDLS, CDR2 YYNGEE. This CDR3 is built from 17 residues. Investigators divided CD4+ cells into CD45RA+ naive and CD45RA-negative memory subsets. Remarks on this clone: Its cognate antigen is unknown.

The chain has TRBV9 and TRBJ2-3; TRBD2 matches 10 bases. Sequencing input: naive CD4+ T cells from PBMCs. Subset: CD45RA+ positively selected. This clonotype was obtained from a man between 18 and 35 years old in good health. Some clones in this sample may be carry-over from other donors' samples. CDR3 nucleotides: TGTGCCAGCAGCGCTCCTAGCGGGAGATACCTCACGGATACGCAGTATTTT. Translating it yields CASSAPSGRYLTDTQYF.